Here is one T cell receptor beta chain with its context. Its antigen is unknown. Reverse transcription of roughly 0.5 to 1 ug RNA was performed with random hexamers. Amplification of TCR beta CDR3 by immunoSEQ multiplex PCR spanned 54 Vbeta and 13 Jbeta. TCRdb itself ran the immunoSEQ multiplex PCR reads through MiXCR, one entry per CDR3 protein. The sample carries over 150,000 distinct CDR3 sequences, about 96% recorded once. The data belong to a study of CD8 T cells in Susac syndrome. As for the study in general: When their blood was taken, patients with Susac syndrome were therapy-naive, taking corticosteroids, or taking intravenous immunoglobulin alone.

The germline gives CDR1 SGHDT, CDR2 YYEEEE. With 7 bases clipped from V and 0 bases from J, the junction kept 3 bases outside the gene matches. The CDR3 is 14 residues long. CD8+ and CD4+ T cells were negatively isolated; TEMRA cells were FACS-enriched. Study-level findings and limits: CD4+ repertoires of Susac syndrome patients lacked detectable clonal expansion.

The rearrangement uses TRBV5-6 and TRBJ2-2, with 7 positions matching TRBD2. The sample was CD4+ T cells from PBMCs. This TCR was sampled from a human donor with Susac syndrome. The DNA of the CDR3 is TGTGCCAGCCGGGGGGTTACGAACACCGGGGAGCTGTTTTTT. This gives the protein CASRGVTNTGELFF.